A single sample gave rise to the 21 T cell receptor beta chains below, sequenced in a study of patients and donors after allogeneic stem cell transplantation. MiXCR, run by TCRdb on the RT-PCR reads, gives a single entry per CDR3 protein. The sample shows 150,000 to 250,000 distinct CDR3 sequences, 41% of them seen only once. The source material was blood, either unsorted or a sorted T cell fraction (not recorded which). The receptor source for this set is a human donor who was either an allogeneic HSCT recipient or a stem cell or donor lymphocyte infusion donor (not recorded which). It is not recorded whose cells these are; they may come from a transplant donor.

This clonotype showed up just a few times. The CDR3 DNA reads as TGCGCCAGCAGCCTTCGTCGATCAGATACGCAGTATTTT. This gives the protein CASSLRRSDTQYF. The V call is TRBV4-3, the J call TRBJ2-3; D not resolved. Germline CDR1 reads LGHNA; CDR2 reads YSLEER. Trimming pared 4 bases from V and 4 bases from J, leaving 9 bases between. The CDR3 loop spans 13 amino acids.

This chain connects TRBV7-9 to TRBJ2-7, with D possibly matching TRBD1 (6 bases). V lost 5 bases and J 4 bases, leaving 15 bases between the germline ends. Germline CDR1 and CDR2: SEHNR and FQNEAQ (reference sequence). The CDR3 runs 14 residues. CDR3 DNA sequence: TGTGCCAGCAGCACCTGGGCCGGACAGTACGAGCAGTACTTC. This sequence encodes CASSTWAGQYEQYF. Full variable domain (outside the CDR3, taken from reference TRBV7-9 and TRBJ2-7): DTGVSQNPRHKITKRGQNVTFRCDPISEHNRLYWYRQTLGQGPEFLTYFQNEAQLEKSRLLSDRFSAERPKGSFSTLEIQRTEQGDSAMYLCASSTWAGQYEQYFGPGTRLTVT.

The V call is TRBV27, the J call TRBJ1-2; D perhaps matches TRBD1 (6 bases). This CDR3 is built from 16 residues. Germline V gives CDR1 MNHEY, CDR2 SMNVEV (reference sequence). Deletions cut 6 bases from V and 0 bases from J, with 17 bases between. The DNA of the CDR3 is TGTGCCAGCAGGGCTCCAAGGGGGGTAGCTAACTATGGCTACACCTTC. It encodes CASRAPRGVANYGYTF.

This CDR3 is CASSLRTSGLNTGELFF. CDR3 DNA sequence: TGTGCCAGCAGCCTCCGGACTAGCGGGCTTAACACCGGGGAGCTGTTTTTT. This chain uses TRBV5-6 with TRBJ2-2; 11 bases align to TRBD2. V dropped 4 bases and J dropped 2; count of bases not matched to a gene: 7. This CDR3 comprises 17 residues. CDR1 is SGHDT, CDR2 YYEEEE, per germline. Full variable domain (outside the CDR3, taken from reference TRBV5-6 and TRBJ2-2): DAGVTQSPTHLIKTRGQQVTLRCSPKSGHDTVSWYQQALGQGPQFIFQYYEEEERQRGNFPDRFSGHQFPNYSSELNVNALLLGDSALYLCASSLRTSGLNTGELFFGEGSRLTVL.

This clonotype was seen a few times. The V call is TRBV12-3 or TRBV12-4, the J call TRBJ2-3; D tentatively fits TRBD1 or TRBD2 (5 bases each). The CDR3 has 15 residues. V was cut by 6 bases and J by 1 base, with 14 bases left in between. CDR3 sequence reads: CASSFRDARTDTQYF. CDR3 DNA sequence: TGTGCCAGCAGCTTCCGGGACGCCCGCACAGATACGCAGTATTTT.

The chain is built from TRBV7-9 and TRBJ2-2; D is undetermined. V was clipped by 4 bases and J by 3 bases, with 9 bases between them. The CDR3 has 14 amino acids. The germline CDR1 and CDR2 sequences are SEHNR and FQNEAQ (reference sequence). CDR3 bases: TGTGCCAGCAGCTCTTCGACTTACACCGGGGAGCTGTTTTTT. Translating it yields CASSSSTYTGELFF.

The V gene is TRBV3-1, the J gene TRBJ2-1; 9 bases line up with TRBD2. Germline V gene data show CDR1 as LGHDT and CDR2 as YNNKEL (reference sequence). The V gene end was trimmed by 8 bases and the J gene end by 4 bases; junction bases not matched to a gene: 12. CDR3 length: 16 amino acids. The CDR3 DNA is TGTGCCAGCGTAGTCCTAGCGGGAAGTATTTACAATGAGCAGTTCTTC. It codes for CASVVLAGSIYNEQFF.

This clonotype was recorded a few times. The rearrangement links TRBV12-3 or TRBV12-4 to TRBJ2-7, with 8 bases matching TRBD2. J lost 4 bases, V lost 6 bases, and 8 bases had no gene match. CDR3 length: 14 amino acids. CDR3 sequence reads: CASSPGLDIYEQYF. Here the CDR3 DNA reads TGTGCCAGCAGCCCGGGACTAGACATTTACGAGCAGTACTTC.

This clonotype was recorded a few times. The chain couples TRBV5-1 to TRBJ2-5; either TRBD1 or TRBD2 may supply D (5 bases each). CDR1 and CDR2 from the germline V gene are SGHRS and YFSETQ. The germline V and J ends were trimmed by 0 bases and 1 base, with 10 bases remaining between them. The CDR3 has 15 amino acids. The CDR3 DNA sequence: TGCGCCAGCAGCTTGGGGAGAGGGGTCCAAGAGACCCAGTACTTC. This gives the protein CASSLGRGVQETQYF.

The chain joins TRBV2 to TRBJ2-1; 12 bases align to TRBD1. Germline lookup yields CDR1 SNHLY and CDR2 FYNNEI. The ends lost 1 base at V and 3 bases at J; junction bases unmatched: 4. The CDR3 has 17 residues. The CDR3 loop reads CASSEVGQGAYYNEQFF. In DNA, the CDR3 is TGTGCCAGCAGTGAAGTGGGACAGGGGGCTTACTACAATGAGCAGTTCTTC. The variable domain in full, completed from reference TRBV2 and TRBJ2-1, reads EPEVTQTPSHQVTQMGQEVILRCVPISNHLYFYWYRQILGQKVEFLVSFYNNEISEKSEIFDDQFSVERPDGSNFTLKIRSTKLEDSAMYFCASSEVGQGAYYNEQFFGPGTRLTVL.

The chain employs TRBV20-1 and TRBJ1-4; 8 bases fit TRBD1. Germline CDR1 DFQATT, CDR2 SNEGSKA (reference sequence). This CDR3 comprises 13 residues. Losses at the gene ends were 5 bases for V and 5 bases for J; bases not matched to a gene: 4. The CDR3, as DNA: TGCAGTGCTCCAGACAGGGGAAATGAAAAACTGTTTTTT. This translates into CSAPDRGNEKLFF.

The rearrangement links TRBV12-3 or TRBV12-4 to TRBJ2-1; the D is unclear. V was trimmed by 4 bases and J by 2 bases, leaving 12 bases between them. This CDR3 contains 15 residues. CDR3 amino acids: CASSYENQAYNEQFF. The CDR3 DNA reads as TGTGCCAGCAGTTATGAGAACCAGGCCTACAATGAGCAGTTCTTC.

This clonotype was seen just once. The rearrangement links TRBV12-3 or TRBV12-4 to TRBJ2-1; TRBD2 might be the D (5 bases). The CDR3 runs to 15 residues. Trimming stripped 6 bases from V and 7 bases from J, with 19 bases between. CDR3 residues: CASSAYSVPQNEQFF. DNA of the CDR3: TGTGCCAGCAGCGCATATAGCGTCCCGCAGAATGAGCAGTTCTTC.

This clonotype was detected ten times or more. The chain is built from TRBV6-5 and TRBJ1-5, with 9 nucleotides matching TRBD1. Germline V gene lookup returns CDR1 MNHEY and CDR2 SVGAGI. CDR3 length: 15 amino acids. With 5 bases clipped from V and 6 bases from J, the junction kept 8 bases outside the gene matches. The CDR3: CASSRQGVAGQPQHF. The CDR3 bases are TGTGCCAGCAGTAGACAGGGGGTTGCAGGTCAGCCCCAGCATTTT.

The chain joins TRBV12-3 or TRBV12-4 to TRBJ1-5, with 8 bases that match TRBD1. V lost 1 base and J lost 2; bases outside the gene matches: 7. This CDR3 region has 17 residues. The CDR3 region is CASSLGQGPGGNQPQHF. DNA of the CDR3: TGTGCCAGCAGTTTAGGACAGGGGCCGGGTGGCAATCAGCCCCAGCATTTT.

This chain joins TRBV4-2 and TRBJ2-1; the D gene is possibly TRBD2 (7 bases). Germline V gene lookup returns CDR1 LGHNA and CDR2 YNFKEQ. CDR3 length: 17 amino acids. V was shortened by 2 bases and J by 8 bases, with 22 bases between the two germline ends. The CDR3 DNA sequence: TGTGCCAGCAGCCAATTAGGGGGGGAGGGCCCTAGGGATGAGCAGTTCTTC. It yields the protein CASSQLGGEGPRDEQFF.

The chain carries TRBV20-1 and TRBJ1-3; 7 nucleotides agree with TRBD1. In germline, CDR1 is DFQATT, CDR2 SNEGSKA (reference sequence). The CDR3 loop spans 15 amino acids. J lost 9 bases, V lost 0 bases, and 11 bases had no gene match. The CDR3 here is CSARDQEQGFSTIYF. DNA for the CDR3: TGCAGTGCTAGAGATCAGGAACAGGGGTTCAGCACCATATATTTT.

The J gene is TRBJ1-1, the V gene TRBV19; D is unclear. Trimming stripped 5 bases from V and 10 bases from J, with 20 bases between. The CDR3 covers 14 residues. Germline CDR1 reads LNHDA; CDR2 reads SQIVND (reference sequence). The CDR3 sequence is CASSYLGSLSRAFF. CDR3 DNA sequence: TGTGCCAGTAGTTATCTCGGGTCCCTCTCGCGAGCTTTCTTT.

The chain employs TRBV27 and TRBJ2-7; 7 nucleotides align to TRBD2. Trimming cost V 2 bases and J 0 bases; bases outside gene matches: 1. Germline CDR1 and CDR2: MNHEY and SMNVEV (reference sequence). The CDR3 contains 14 residues. This CDR3 is CASSLLADSYEQYF. CDR3 DNA sequence: TGTGCCAGCAGTTTACTAGCGGACTCCTACGAGCAGTACTTC.

This clonotype was observed a handful of times. The rearrangement joins TRBV3-1 to TRBJ1-2, with D uncertain. The CDR3 spans 12 residues. V was pared by 4 bases and J by 8 bases, with 11 bases between. Germline CDR1 LGHDT, CDR2 YNNKEL (reference sequence). CDR3 sequence: CASSPILGGYTF. The CDR3 DNA is TGTGCCAGCAGCCCGATCTTGGGGGGCTACACCTTC.

The chain couples TRBV12-3 or TRBV12-4 to TRBJ2-2; the D gene could be TRBD1 or TRBD2 (5 bases each). This CDR3 is built from 12 residues. Trimming removed 5 bases from V and 6 bases from J, with 7 bases in between. The CDR3 is CASSRGPGELFF. In DNA form, the CDR3 reads TGTGCCAGCAGTCGGGGCCCCGGGGAGCTGTTTTTT.